This T cell receptor (beta chain) was retrieved from a study of cytomegalovirus exposure and HLA in healthy donors. Overall study findings and caveats: Donors belonging to an Asian-associated ancestry cluster reportedly showed fewer N-insertions in productive TCRs than the roughly 670-donor mean, according to what a later analysis found. The authors judged a highly shared variant cluster likely a sequencing artifact.

PCR employed 60 Vbeta and 13 Jbeta primers. Assay used: immunoSEQ multiplex PCR; TCRdb lists only in-frame clones, some missing. In the table there are roughly 200,000 clones, 65% to 85% of which are singletons. Comment on this clone: Its matching antigen is unknown.

It was healthy bone marrow donors who served as donors. CDR3 length equals 14 residues. V lost 0 bases to trimming and J lost 8 bases, with 14 bases between them. Germline lookup yields CDR1 SGHNT and CDR2 YYREEE (reference sequence). The clonotype originates from a man aged 25-40 years in good health and CMV-seronegative. Sequenced sample: PBMCs. The chain recombines TRBV5-4 with TRBJ1-2; TRBD1 might be the D (6 bases). In DNA form, the CDR3 reads TGTGCCAGCAGCTTGGGGGGGGGCGCTGAGGGCTACACCTTC. Translation gives CASSLGGGAEGYTF.